The 28 T cell receptor beta chains below come from one sample, sequenced in a study of beta chain features in type 1 diabetes. Of the isolated RNA, all was reverse transcribed, and so the sequenced material was expressed TCRB transcripts. Libraries were prepared by immunoSEQ multiplex PCR; TCRdb keeps only in-frame clonotypes and omits some of them. The sample contains roughly 310,000 clones, roughly 9.6% of which appear only once. Sequenced: naive CD4+ T cells from blood. The receptors were sampled from a woman aged 30 to 39 in good health.

V gene TRBV6-5 combines with J gene TRBJ2-3; TRBD2 matches 12 bases. The CDR3 spans 16 residues. From germline, CDR1 is MNHEY and CDR2 SVGAGI. V shed 4 bases and J 2 bases; nucleotides not matched to a gene: 4. This CDR3 is CASSFSSGRDTDTQYF. CDR3 DNA sequence: TGTGCCAGCAGTTTTTCTAGCGGGAGGGACACAGATACGCAGTATTTT.

This clone has just a few counts. The J gene is TRBJ2-5, the V gene TRBV7-2, with 11 bases fitting TRBD2. The CDR3 sequence is 14 residues long. The J segment lost 1 base and the V segment lost 7 bases, leaving 2 bases of the junction unmatched. Germline V lookup: CDR1 SGHTA, CDR2 FQGNSA. CDR3: CASTGTSGQETQYF. The CDR3 DNA is TGTGCCAGCACCGGGACTAGCGGCCAAGAGACCCAGTACTTC.

The chain carries TRBV7-6 and TRBJ2-7; TRBD2 matches 7 bases. The CDR3 has 16 residues. The V and J ends lost 3 bases and 0 bases, in that order; junction bases with no gene match: 8. The germline gives CDR1 SGHVS, CDR2 FNYEAQ. In nucleotides, the CDR3 is TGTGCCAGCAGCTTCGGGGGGACTACCACCTCCTACGAGCAGTACTTC. As protein: CASSFGGTTTSYEQYF. Looking up the rest from reference TRBV7-6 and TRBJ2-7 gives the full variable domain: GAGVSQSPRYKVTKRGQDVALRCDPISGHVSLYWYRQALGQGPEFLTYFNYEAQQDKSGLPNDRFSAERPEGSISTLTIQRTEQRDSAMYRCASSFGGTTTSYEQYFGPGTRLTVT.

The chain recombines TRBV30 with TRBJ1-5; D gene unclear. The CDR3 totals 13 residues. The germline V gene encodes CDR1 GTSNPN and CDR2 SVGIG (reference sequence). V lost 1 base and J lost 3, with 7 bases in between. The CDR3 DNA sequence: TGTGCCTGGAGTGCAGGTAACAATCAGCCCCAGCATTTT. As protein: CAWSAGNNQPQHF.

This clone was seen more than once but under ten times. This chain uses TRBV6-5 with TRBJ2-1; the D is unclear. In germline, CDR1 is MNHEY, CDR2 SVGAGI. The V end was cut by 0 bases, the J end by 9 bases, with 15 bases between. The CDR3 has 15 residues. CDR3 sequence reads: CASSYSRSPSTEQFF. CDR3 coding DNA: TGTGCCAGCAGTTACTCACGGAGTCCCTCAACTGAGCAGTTCTTC.

V usage is TRBV6-1 and J usage is TRBJ1-4, with 8 bases identical to TRBD1. Germline V gene sequence: CDR1 MNHNS, CDR2 SASEGT. The CDR3 extends over 15 amino acids. Trimming removed 6 bases from V and 7 bases from J; junction bases left unmatched: 10. The CDR3 DNA reads as TGTGCCAGCAGCCACTCAGGGGGCGGACGTGAAAAACTGTTTTTT. Its protein is CASSHSGGGREKLFF.

The chain combines TRBV7-2 with TRBJ2-5, with D tentatively TRBD2 (6 bases). This CDR3 has 15 residues. Trimming cost V 0 bases and J 5 bases, with 13 bases left between them. Germline-derived CDR1 and CDR2 are SGHTA and FQGNSA. CDR3 region: CASSLALYGSETQYF. The DNA for the CDR3 is TGTGCCAGCAGCTTAGCGCTCTACGGGAGTGAGACCCAGTACTTC.

The chain is built from TRBV29-1 and TRBJ1-2; 8 bases align to TRBD1. Germline assignment: CDR1 SQVTM and CDR2 ANQGSEA. V lost 4 bases to trimming and J lost 7 bases; unmatched junction nucleotides: 8. This CDR3 is built from 13 residues. CDR3 region: CSVVLQGEGGYTF. The CDR3 DNA reads as TGCAGCGTTGTGTTACAGGGGGAAGGTGGCTACACCTTC.

This clone came up a few times. This rearrangement joins TRBV10-3 to TRBJ1-3; D remains ambiguous. V was cut by 8 bases and J by 2 bases, with 7 bases left in between. The germline CDR1 and CDR2 sequences are ENHRY and SYGVKD. The CDR3 has 12 residues. The CDR3 nucleotides read TGTGCCATCGGGCAGGCTGGAAACACCATATATTTT. It yields the protein CAIGQAGNTIYF.

V usage is TRBV5-4 and J usage is TRBJ1-2; D is possibly TRBD1 (5 bases). This CDR3 contains 15 residues. V lost 2 bases to trimming and J lost 4 bases, with 15 bases between them. Germline V gene data show CDR1 as SGHNT and CDR2 as YYREEE (reference sequence). The DNA of the CDR3 is TGTGCCAGCAGCTTCGGAGGGACTCCATCCTATGGCTACACCTTC. It codes for CASSFGGTPSYGYTF.

The table lists this clone with a few counts. This rearrangement joins TRBV19 to TRBJ2-2, with TRBD2 identical over 10 bases. This CDR3 spans 17 amino acids. The V segment lost 0 bases and the J segment 6 bases; nucleotides outside the gene matches: 7. Per the germline V gene, CDR1 is LNHDA and CDR2 is SQIVND (reference sequence). The CDR3 here is CASSIDLLAGVSGELFF. CDR3 DNA: TGTGCCAGTAGTATAGATCTCCTAGCGGGAGTGTCCGGGGAGCTGTTTTTT.

Here the CDR3 DNA reads TGTGCCAGCAGTGAAGCGGGACTAGCGGGAGAGACCCAGTACTTC. Its translation is CASSEAGLAGETQYF. The chain uses TRBV6-1 and TRBJ2-5; 12 nucleotides line up with TRBD2. Germline CDR1 MNHNS, CDR2 SASEGT. This CDR3 region has 15 residues. Trimming took 0 bases from V and 4 from J; bases not matched to a gene: 0.

The chain combines TRBV25-1 with TRBJ1-1, with 9 bases aligning to TRBD1. J gave up 1 base and V 8 bases, and 14 bases lay outside the gene matches. The CDR3 is 17 residues long. Per germline, CDR1 MGHDK and CDR2 SYGVNS. CDR3 nucleotides: TGTGCCAGCCCCGAACCGGGACAGGGCCACGGGAACACTGAAGCTTTCTTT. Its translation is CASPEPGQGHGNTEAFF.

Only a few counts were recorded for this clone. The chain carries TRBV19 and TRBJ2-1, with 7 bases lining up with TRBD1. V was clipped by 4 bases and J by 4 bases; unmatched bases: 1. This CDR3 contains 13 residues. CDR1 is LNHDA, CDR2 SQIVND, per germline (reference sequence). Here the CDR3 reads CASSTQGYNEQFF. The DNA for the CDR3 is TGTGCCAGTAGTACACAGGGGTACAATGAGCAGTTCTTC. The complete variable domain, with remaining parts taken from reference TRBV19 and TRBJ2-1, reads DGGITQSPKYLFRKEGQNVTLSCEQNLNHDAMYWYRQDPGQGLRLIYYSQIVNDFQKGDIAEGYSVSREKKESFPLTVTSAQKNPTAFYLCASSTQGYNEQFFGPGTRLTVL.

The chain carries TRBV25-1 and TRBJ2-6, with D uncertain. Germline assignment: CDR1 MGHDK and CDR2 SYGVNS. This CDR3 region has 14 residues. Trimming removed 4 bases at V and 1 base at J, with 5 bases between. CDR3 protein: CASSVGSGANVLTF. Here the CDR3 DNA reads TGTGCCAGCAGTGTCGGGTCTGGGGCCAACGTCCTGACTTTC.

In its sample, this clone was seen a few times. The rearrangement joins TRBV14 to TRBJ1-4; D unclear. Germline V gene sequence: CDR1 SGHDN, CDR2 FVKESK. V lost 2 bases to trimming and J lost 5 bases, with 15 bases between them. This CDR3 spans 16 amino acids. CDR3 loop: CASSQRRGSVNEKLFF. For the CDR3, the DNA is TGTGCCAGCAGCCAACGCAGAGGGAGCGTGAATGAAAAACTGTTTTTT.

This clone was seen a few times. The chain joins TRBV7-2 to TRBJ2-3; 8 bases are shared with TRBD2. The germline V gene has CDR1 SGHTA and CDR2 FQGNSA. CDR3 size: 17 residues. Trimming at V came to 3 bases and at J to 6 bases, leaving 14 bases not matched to a gene. CDR3 nucleotide sequence: TGTGCCAGCAGCTTCCGGGGACCGGGAGGGGGGGAGGATACGCAGTATTTT. Amino acid sequence: CASSFRGPGGGEDTQYF. The variable domain in full, completed from reference TRBV7-2 and TRBJ2-3, reads GAGVSQSPSNKVTEKGKDVELRCDPISGHTALYWYRQSLGQGLEFLIYFQGNSAPDKSGLPSDRFSAERTGGSVSTLTIQRTQQEDSAVYLCASSFRGPGGGEDTQYFGPGTRLTVL.

This clone was counted only a few times. The genes are TRBV4-3 and TRBJ2-5; 7 nucleotides line up with TRBD1. The CDR3 spans 17 residues. Germline lookup yields CDR1 LGHNA and CDR2 YSLEER. V shed 0 bases, J shed 5 bases, and the junction held 12 bases outside the gene matches. The CDR3 loop reads CASSQDSYRGATETQYF. In DNA, the CDR3 is TGCGCCAGCAGCCAAGATAGCTACAGGGGAGCGACGGAGACCCAGTACTTC.

This sequence joins TRBV6-5 and TRBJ2-7; 8 positions match TRBD2. Losses at the gene ends were 5 bases for V and 4 bases for J; bases not matched to a gene: 7. The CDR3 has 14 amino acids. Germline V CDR1 and CDR2: MNHEY, SVGAGI. CDR3 sequence reads: CASSEPGTSYEQYF. CDR3 sequence (DNA): TGTGCCAGCAGTGAGCCCGGGACTAGTTACGAGCAGTACTTC.

This clone was recorded a few times. DNA of the CDR3: TGTGCCAGCAGCTTAGTCAGGTTGAACACTGAAGCTTTCTTT. This encodes CASSLVRLNTEAFF. V is TRBV7-2 and J is TRBJ1-1; D uncertain. The CDR3 has 14 amino acids. V lost 1 base and J 0 bases, leaving 6 bases between the germline ends. Germline V gives CDR1 SGHTA, CDR2 FQGNSA.

A few counts support this clone. The J gene is TRBJ2-1, the V gene TRBV2; no firm D call. CDR3 length: 12 amino acids. Per the germline V gene, CDR1 is SNHLY and CDR2 is FYNNEI. V was trimmed by 2 bases and J by 5 bases, leaving 4 bases between them. The CDR3 DNA reads TGTGCCAGCAGTGAATGGCACAATGAGCAGTTCTTC. It codes for CASSEWHNEQFF.

The chain couples TRBV29-1 to TRBJ1-4; 7 nucleotides line up with TRBD1. Losses at the gene ends were 6 bases for V and 8 bases for J; bases not matched to a gene: 9. The CDR3 sequence is 13 residues long. Looked up from germline, CDR1 is SQVTM and CDR2 is ANQGSEA. Written as DNA, the CDR3 is TGCAGCGTACCGGGACCGACAGGGGAAAAACTGTTTTTT. It specifies CSVPGPTGEKLFF.

The chain combines TRBV6-5 with TRBJ1-4; TRBD1 matches at 10 bases. CDR3 length: 15 amino acids. CDR1 is MNHEY and CDR2 is SVGAGI in the germline V gene. V lost 4 bases to trimming and J lost 8 bases; unmatched junction nucleotides: 7. The chain's CDR3 is CASSSSGQGREKLFF. The CDR3 DNA sequence: TGTGCCAGCAGTTCGTCGGGACAGGGGAGGGAAAAACTGTTTTTT.

This chain connects TRBV29-1 to TRBJ2-7, with 11 bases aligning to TRBD1. The ends lost 6 bases at V and 0 bases at J; junction bases unmatched: 10. This CDR3 has 16 amino acids. Germline CDR1 is SQVTM and CDR2 is ANQGSEA. CDR3 residues: CSVAGTGGTSSYEQYF. The DNA of the CDR3 is TGCAGCGTCGCCGGGACAGGGGGAACGAGCTCCTACGAGCAGTACTTC.

This sequence joins TRBV20-1 and TRBJ2-7; perhaps TRBD2 as D (6 bases). Germline CDR1 reads DFQATT; CDR2 reads SNEGSKA (reference sequence). The V gene lost 7 bases and the J gene lost 4 bases, with 8 bases spanning the gap. CDR3 size: 10 residues. The CDR3 is CSGGGYEQYF. The CDR3 DNA sequence: TGCAGTGGCGGAGGGTACGAGCAGTACTTC.

This rearrangement joins TRBV7-9 to TRBJ2-1, with D perhaps matching TRBD2 (6 bases). V was trimmed by 4 bases and J by 6 bases, leaving 10 bases between them. CDR1 and CDR2 from the germline V gene are SEHNR and FQNEAQ (reference sequence). This CDR3 is built from 13 residues. The DNA of the CDR3 is TGTGCCAGCAGCTCATCGACTAGCAATGAGCAGTTCTTC. Amino acid sequence: CASSSSTSNEQFF.

The chain uses TRBV27 and TRBJ2-1, with D possibly being TRBD1 (6 bases). The V end was cut by 7 bases, the J end by 9 bases, with 19 bases between. The CDR3 runs 14 residues. The germline V gene encodes CDR1 MNHEY and CDR2 SMNVEV (reference sequence). The CDR3 protein is CASIGRGILGEQFF. CDR3 nucleotide sequence: TGTGCCAGCATCGGCAGGGGCATTTTGGGTGAGCAGTTCTTC.

This chain connects TRBV30 to TRBJ2-1; D not certain. The length of the CDR3 is 11 residues. The V end was cut by 4 bases, the J end by 4 bases, with 5 bases between. Germline values: CDR1 GTSNPN, CDR2 SVGIG (reference sequence). The CDR3 reads CAWTTYNEQFF. The CDR3 DNA reads as TGTGCCTGGACGACTTACAATGAGCAGTTCTTC.